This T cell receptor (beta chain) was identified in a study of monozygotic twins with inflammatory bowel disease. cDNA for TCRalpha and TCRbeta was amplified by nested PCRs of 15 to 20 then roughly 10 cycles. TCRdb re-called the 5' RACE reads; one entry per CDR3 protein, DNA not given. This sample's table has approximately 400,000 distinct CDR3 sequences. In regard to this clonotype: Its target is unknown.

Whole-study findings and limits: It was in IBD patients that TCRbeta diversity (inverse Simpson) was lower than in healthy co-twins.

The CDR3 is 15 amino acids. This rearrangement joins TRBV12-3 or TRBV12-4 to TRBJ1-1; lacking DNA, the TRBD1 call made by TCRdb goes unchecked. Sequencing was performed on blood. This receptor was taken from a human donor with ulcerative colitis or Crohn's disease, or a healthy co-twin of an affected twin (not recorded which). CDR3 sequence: CASSHTLQGNTEAFF.